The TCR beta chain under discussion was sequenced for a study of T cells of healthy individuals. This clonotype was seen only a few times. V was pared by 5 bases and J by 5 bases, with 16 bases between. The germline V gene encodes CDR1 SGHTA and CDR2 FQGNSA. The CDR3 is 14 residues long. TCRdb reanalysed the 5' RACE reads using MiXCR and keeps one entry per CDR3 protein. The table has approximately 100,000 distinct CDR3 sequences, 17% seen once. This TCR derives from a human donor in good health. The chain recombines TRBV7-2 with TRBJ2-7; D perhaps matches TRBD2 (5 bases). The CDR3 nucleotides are TGTGCCAGCAGCCCGAACGGGGAGTTGGACGAGCAGTACTTC. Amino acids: CASSPNGELDEQYF.